The entry below gives a single T cell receptor beta chain sequence along with its context. Antigen: not known. The data were obtained in a study of cytomegalovirus exposure and HLA in healthy donors. Study-wide points: Both high specificity and high sensitivity reportedly marked the classifier's diagnosis of cytomegalovirus status. The tendency of first-cohort TCR clusters to co-occur in the 120 or so validation repertoires was the finding of a later analysis.

Per the germline V gene, CDR1 is MNHEY and CDR2 is SVGAGI. V dropped 4 bases and J dropped 7; count of bases not matched to a gene: 9. The CDR3 contains 14 residues. Generated by immunoSEQ multiplex PCR, the TCRdb table keeps only in-frame clones and is missing some. In the table there are around 190,000 clones, about 81% of which are singletons. Sequencing was performed on PBMCs. This receptor was obtained from a woman aged 25 to 39 in good health and CMV-seronegative. The chain recombines TRBV6-5 with TRBJ1-2; 7 nucleotides line up with TRBD1. CDR3 amino acids: CASSSRDSLAGYTF. The CDR3 DNA reads as TGTGCCAGCAGTTCGCGGGACAGCCTGGCTGGCTACACCTTC.